This T cell receptor (beta chain) derives from a study of low-dose radiotherapy and immunotherapy resistance in tumors. Time point given: before trial treatment. Low-dose radiotherapy, low-dose cyclophosphamide, aspirin, ipilimumab and nivolumab were all given to the donors. Advanced solid tumors lacking tumor-infiltrating lymphocytes characterized eligible patients. Germline loops: CDR1 SQVTM, CDR2 ANQGSEA. The CDR3 extends over 13 amino acids. This clonotype was seen repeatedly, ten times or more. The junction shows a germline mismatch at one end, possibly a read error. TCRs were put through 15 to 25 PCR cycles of amplification with Phusion. A constant-region primer and the V-primer adapter served as the primer pair. TCRdb redid the calling of the reads with MiXCR, one entry per CDR3 protein. The repertoire holds tens of thousands of distinct CDR3 sequences, with about 12% as singletons.

Sequenced material: PBMCs, taken before treatment. This clonotype was sampled from a female donor with ovarian cancer. V usage is TRBV29-1 and J usage is TRBJ1-5, with TRBD1 matching over 7 bases. CDR3 nucleotides: TGCAGCGTCGAAGGGGGCGGCAATCAGCCCCAGCATTTT. Residues: CSVEGGGNQPQHF. Combining the CDR3 with reference TRBV29-1 and TRBJ1-5 gives the whole variable domain SAVISQKPSRDICQRGTSLTIQCQVDSQVTMMFWYRQQPGQSLTLIATANQGSEATYESGFVIDKFPISRPNLTFSTLTVSNMSPEDSSIYLCSVEGGGNQPQHFGDGTRLSIL.